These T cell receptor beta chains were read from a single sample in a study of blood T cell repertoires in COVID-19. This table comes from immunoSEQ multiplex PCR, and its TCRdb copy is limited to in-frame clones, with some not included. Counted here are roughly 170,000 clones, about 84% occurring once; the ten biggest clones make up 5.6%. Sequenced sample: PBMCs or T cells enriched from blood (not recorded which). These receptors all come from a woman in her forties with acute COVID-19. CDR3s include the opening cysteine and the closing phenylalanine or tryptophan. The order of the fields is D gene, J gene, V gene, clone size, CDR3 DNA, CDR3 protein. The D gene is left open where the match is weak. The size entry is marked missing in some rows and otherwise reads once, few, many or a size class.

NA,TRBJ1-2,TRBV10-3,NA,TGTGCCATCAGGGTCGTGGGGGCTCACTATGGCTACACCTTC,CAIRVVGAHYGYTF
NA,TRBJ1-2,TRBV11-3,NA,TGTGCCAGCAGCCAGGATGGGACATCTAACTATGGCTACACCTTC,CASSQDGTSNYGYTF
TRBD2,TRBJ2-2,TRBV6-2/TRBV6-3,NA,TGTGCCAGCAGTTCTATGCCCGGGACTACGAACACCGGGGAGCTGTTTTTT,CASSSMPGTTNTGELFF
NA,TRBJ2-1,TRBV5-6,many,TGTGCCAGCAGCTTCGACCGACGCGGAGATGAGCAGTTCTTC,CASSFDRRGDEQFF
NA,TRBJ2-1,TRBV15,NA,TGTGCCACCAGCGTCCTCGGAGCTTACAATGAGCAGTTCTTC,CATSVLGAYNEQFF
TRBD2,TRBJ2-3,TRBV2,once,TGTGCCAGCAGAGAAACCCGGGGACTAGTAGGGGATACGCAGTATTTT,CASRETRGLVGDTQYF
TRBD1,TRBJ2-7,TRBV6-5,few,TGTGCCAGTGCCCCTGGACAGGGAACCTACGAGCAGTACTTC,CASAPGQGTYEQYF
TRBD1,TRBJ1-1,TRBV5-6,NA,TGTGCCAGCAGCTTGGCGTTCCCGGGACAGGGGCAGAACACTGAAGCTTTCTTT,CASSLAFPGQGQNTEAFF
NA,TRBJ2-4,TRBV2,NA,TGTGCCAGCAGTGAGGGGCGGTCCGGAACCAAAAACATTCAGTACTTC,CASSEGRSGTKNIQYF
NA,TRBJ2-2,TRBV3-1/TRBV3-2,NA,TGTGCCAGCAGCCAGAAGACAGCCCTGACCGGGGAGCTGTTTTTT,CASSQKTALTGELFF
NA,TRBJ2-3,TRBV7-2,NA,TGTGCCAGCACTAATACGGGACTTATAAACACAGATACGCAGTATTTT,CASTNTGLINTDTQYF
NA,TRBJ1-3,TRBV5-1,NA,TGCGCCAGCAGCTTGTGGCCTGGAAACACCATATATTTT,CASSLWPGNTIYF
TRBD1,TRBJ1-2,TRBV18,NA,TGTGCCAGCTCACCACCGACAGGGTTTAACTATGGCTACACCTTC,CASSPPTGFNYGYTF
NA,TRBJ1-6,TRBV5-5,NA,TGTGCCAGCAGCTTGGAAGGGGGGGGGCATTCACCCCTCCACTTT,CASSLEGGGHSPLHF
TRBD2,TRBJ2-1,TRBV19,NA,TGTGCCAGTAGCCCCGGACTAGCGGGAGTTCCTGAGCAGTTCTTC,CASSPGLAGVPEQFF
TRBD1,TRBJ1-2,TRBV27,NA,TGTGCCAGCAGTGGAGACAGGGGGTACTATGGCTACACCTTC,CASSGDRGYYGYTF
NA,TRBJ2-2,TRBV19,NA,TGTGCCAGTAGTTCACGGGAGTTTAACACCGGGGAGCTGTTTTTT,CASSSREFNTGELFF
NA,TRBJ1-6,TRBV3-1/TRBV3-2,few,TGTGCCAGCAGCCATGGGCAGGCGAATTCACCCCTCCACTTT,CASSHGQANSPLHF
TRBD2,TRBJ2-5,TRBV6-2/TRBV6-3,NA,TGTGCCAGCAGTGACGAGGGGCCGGGAGGGCCGGAGACCCAGTACTTC,CASSDEGPGGPETQYF
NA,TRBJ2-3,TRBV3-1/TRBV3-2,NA,TGTGCCAGCAGCCAAAGCCTGCCAGGAGATACGCAGTATTTT,CASSQSLPGDTQYF
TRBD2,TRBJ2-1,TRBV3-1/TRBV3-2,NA,TGTGCCAGCAGCCTCCGGGGGACTAGCGGAAACTACAATGAGCAGTTCTTC,CASSLRGTSGNYNEQFF
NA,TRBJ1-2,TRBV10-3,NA,TGTGCCATCAGTGAGGGGGACACTTCCCTCCTCACCTTC,CAISEGDTSLLTF
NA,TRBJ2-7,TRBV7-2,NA,TGTGCCAGCAGCTGGAGCGGAACTACCTACGAGCAGTACTTC,CASSWSGTTYEQYF
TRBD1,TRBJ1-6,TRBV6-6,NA,TGTGCCAGCAGTGACAGGGTCGAGACACCCCTCCACTTT,CASSDRVETPLHF
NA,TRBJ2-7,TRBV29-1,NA,TGCAGCGCTGCGGGGGGACAGCCGTCTCGAGAGCAGTACTTC,CSAAGGQPSREQYF
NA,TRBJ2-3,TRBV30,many,TGTGCCTGGAATCATCAAGCGTTTAGCACAGATACGCAGTATTTT,CAWNHQAFSTDTQYF
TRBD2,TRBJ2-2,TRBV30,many,TGTGCCTGGAATCGGGAGGGCCTACGAACCGGGGAGCTGTTTTTT,CAWNREGLRTGELFF
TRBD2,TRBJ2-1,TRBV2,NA,TGTGCCAGCGAGGCGATAGCGGGTCGGTATGAGCAGTTCTTC,CASEAIAGRYEQFF
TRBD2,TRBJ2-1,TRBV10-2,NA,TGCGCCAGCGCTTCGTCGGGCGGGAGCGCCGGAGAGCAGTTCTTC,CASASSGGSAGEQFF
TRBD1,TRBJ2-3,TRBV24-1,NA,TGTGCCACCAGTGGAACAGGGGGCGAGGGCACAGATACGCAGTATTTT,CATSGTGGEGTDTQYF
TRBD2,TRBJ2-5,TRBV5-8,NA,TGTGCCAGCAGCTTGGGACTAGCGGGAGACGGGGTGGAGACCCAGTACTTC,CASSLGLAGDGVETQYF
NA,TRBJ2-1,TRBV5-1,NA,TGCGCCAGCAGCTTGGAGGCAGGGGCCTACAATGAGCAGTTCTTC,CASSLEAGAYNEQFF
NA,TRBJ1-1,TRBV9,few,TGTGCCAGCAGCGTAGCCATGAGGATGACTGAAGCTTTCTTT,CASSVAMRMTEAFF
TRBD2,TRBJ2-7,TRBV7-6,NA,TGTGCCAGCAGTCGGACTAGCGGCTCCTACGAGCAGTACTTC,CASSRTSGSYEQYF
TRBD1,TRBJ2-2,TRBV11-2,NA,TGTGCCAGCAGCCCCGGGACAGGGAGGAGCACCGGGGAGCTGTTTTTT,CASSPGTGRSTGELFF
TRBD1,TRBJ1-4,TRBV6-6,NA,TGTGCCAGCAGTCACACGTTACAGGGGTTCTTGGTCGAAACTGCAACTAATGAAAAACTGTTTTTT,CASSHTLQGFLVETATNEKLFF
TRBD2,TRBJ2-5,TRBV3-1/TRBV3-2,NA,TGTGCCAGCAGCCCACTAGCGGGAGAAGAGACCCAGTACTTC,CASSPLAGEETQYF
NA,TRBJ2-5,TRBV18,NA,TGTGCCAGCTCACGGTCCACATCCCAAGAGACCCAGTACTTC,CASSRSTSQETQYF
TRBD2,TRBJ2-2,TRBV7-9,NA,TGTGCCAGCAGCTTAAGGGGACTAGAGAGCGGGGAGCTGTTTTTT,CASSLRGLESGELFF
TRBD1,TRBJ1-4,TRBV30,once,TGTGCCTGGAGTGGGGGACAGGCTTCTAATGAAAAACTGTTTTTT,CAWSGGQASNEKLFF
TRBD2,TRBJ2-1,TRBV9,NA,TGTGCCAGCAGCGGGATAGCGGGGGCGTACAATGAGCAGTTCTTC,CASSGIAGAYNEQFF
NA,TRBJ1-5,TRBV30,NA,TGTGCCTGGAGTGTAAAGGGGCACTATAGCAATCAGCCCCAGCATTTT,CAWSVKGHYSNQPQHF
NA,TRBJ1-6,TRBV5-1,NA,TGCGCCAGCAGCTTGGAAGGGAGGAATTCACCCCTCCACTTT,CASSLEGRNSPLHF
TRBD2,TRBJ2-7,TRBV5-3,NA,TGTGCCAGAAGCTTGACTAGCGGGAGGTTATTC,CARSLTSGRLF
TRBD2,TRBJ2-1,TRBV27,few,TGTGCCAGCAGTTTCTTTACGGGAGGGCCATACAATGAGCAGTTCTTC,CASSFFTGGPYNEQFF
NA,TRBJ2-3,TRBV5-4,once,TGTGCCAGCAGCCCCAGCGGGACACTCAGCACAGATACGCAGTATTTT,CASSPSGTLSTDTQYF
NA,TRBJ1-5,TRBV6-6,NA,TGTGCCAGCAACCCAGCCCGGGGTCAGCCCCAGCATTTT,CASNPARGQPQHF
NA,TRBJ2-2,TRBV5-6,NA,TGTGCCAGCAAGACTATTACCAACCGAAACACCGGGGAGCTGTTTTTT,CASKTITNRNTGELFF